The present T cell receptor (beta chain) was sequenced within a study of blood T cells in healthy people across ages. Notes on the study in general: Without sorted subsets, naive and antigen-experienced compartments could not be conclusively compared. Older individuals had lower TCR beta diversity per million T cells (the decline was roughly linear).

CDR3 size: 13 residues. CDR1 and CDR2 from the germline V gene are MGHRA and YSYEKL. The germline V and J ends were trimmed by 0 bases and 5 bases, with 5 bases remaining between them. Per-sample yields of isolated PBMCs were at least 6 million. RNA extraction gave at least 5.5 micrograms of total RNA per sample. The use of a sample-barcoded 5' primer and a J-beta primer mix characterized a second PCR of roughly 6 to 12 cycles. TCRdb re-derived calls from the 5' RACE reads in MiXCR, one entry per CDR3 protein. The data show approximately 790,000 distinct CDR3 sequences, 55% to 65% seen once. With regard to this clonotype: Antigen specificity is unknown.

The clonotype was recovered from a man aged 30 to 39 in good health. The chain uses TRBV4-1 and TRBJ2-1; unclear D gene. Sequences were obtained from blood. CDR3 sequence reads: CASSQEWDNEQFF. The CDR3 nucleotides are TGCGCCAGCAGCCAAGAGTGGGACAATGAGCAGTTCTTC.